This record covers a single TCR beta chain. Treatment described: 15 to 20 received Ad26.COV2.S at low or high dose, single or two shots; 5 received placebo; per-sample allocation not given. The study sampled participants on day 63 after the first vaccine or placebo injection. Clones were read by immunoSEQ multiplex PCR, and TCRdb kept only the in-frame ones, dropping some. The sample yields roughly 300,000 clones, around nine tenths seen once. This specimen belongs to a study of Ad26.COV2.S vaccination and SARS-CoV-2 variants. Specimen: peripheral blood, collected in a trial of Ad26.COV2.S vaccine versus placebo. This receptor was identified in a person aged 18-65 years who received the Ad26.COV2.S COVID-19 vaccine or a placebo.

In nucleotides, the CDR3 is TGTGCCAGTAGTATCGGTAGCACGAACACCGGGGAGCTGTTTTTT. Its protein is CASSIGSTNTGELFF. The genes are TRBV19 and TRBJ2-2; D call uncertain. Germline-derived CDR1 and CDR2 are LNHDA and SQIVND (reference sequence). There are 15 residues in the CDR3. Trimming left V 3 bases short and J 0 bases short, with 8 bases between.